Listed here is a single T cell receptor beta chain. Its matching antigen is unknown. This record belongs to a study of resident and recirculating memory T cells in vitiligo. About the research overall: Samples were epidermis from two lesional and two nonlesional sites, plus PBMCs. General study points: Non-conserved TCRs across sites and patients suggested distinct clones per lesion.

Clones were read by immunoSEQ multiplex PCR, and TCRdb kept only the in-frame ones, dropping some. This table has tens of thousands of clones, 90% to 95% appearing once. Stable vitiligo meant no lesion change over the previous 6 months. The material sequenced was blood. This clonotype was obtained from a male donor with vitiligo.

DNA of the CDR3: TGTGCCAGCAGCTGGACAGGCCAGGCGGGGCAGCCCCAGCATTTT. Translation gives CASSWTGQAGQPQHF. The gene calls are TRBV7-8 and TRBJ1-5; TRBD1 matches at 7 bases. Germline V gene lookup returns CDR1 SGHVS and CDR2 FQNEAQ. J gave up 7 bases and V 4 bases, and 10 bases lay outside the gene matches. CDR3 length: 15 residues.